Listed below are T cell receptor beta chains from one sample, sequenced in a study of memory B cells and T cells in multiple sclerosis. The data were produced by immunoSEQ multiplex PCR, yet TCRdb's version contains in-frame clones alone and is incomplete. The profile shows approximately 47,000 clones, over 70% of them singletons. These receptors have no known antigen. Sequencing was performed on PBMCs from blood kept in culture. The receptor set was obtained from a human donor with multiple sclerosis. CDR3s include the opening cysteine and the closing phenylalanine or tryptophan. The order of the fields is J gene, V gene, D gene, CDR3 protein, CDR3 DNA. The D gene is left open where the match is weak.

>TRBJ1-2|TRBV9|.
CASSVDPGNGYTF
TGTGCCAGCAGCGTAGACCCAGGTAATGGCTACACCTTC
>TRBJ2-2|TRBV9|TRBD1
CASRSGGGKTGELFF
TGTGCCAGCAGATCAGGGGGCGGTAAGACCGGGGAGCTGTTTTTT
>TRBJ1-5|TRBV6-5|.
CASRGFSNQPQHF
TGTGCCAGCAGGGGCTTCAGCAATCAGCCCCAGCATTTT
>TRBJ2-7|TRBV30|TRBD2
CAWRGRSGGYYEQYF
TGTGCCTGGAGGGGGAGAAGCGGGGGCTATTACGAGCAGTACTTC
>TRBJ2-5|TRBV14|.
CASSRGTAQETQYF
TGTGCCAGCAGTCGCGGGACAGCTCAAGAGACCCAGTACTTC
>TRBJ2-7|TRBV7-2|TRBD2
CASSFTYTAGGLGDEQYF
TGTGCCAGCAGCTTTACCTATACGGCGGGGGGGCTGGGGGACGAGCAGTACTTC
>TRBJ1-6|TRBV2|.
CASSAVNSYNSPLHF
TGTGCCAGCAGTGCGGTAAACTCCTATAATTCACCCCTCCACTTT
>TRBJ1-5|TRBV23-1|.
CASSQSGQSHQPQHF
TGCGCCAGCAGTCAATCGGGACAATCACATCAGCCCCAGCATTTT
>TRBJ2-5|TRBV5-1|.
CASSLMGTQYF
TGCGCCAGCAGCCTTATGGGGACCCAGTACTTC
>TRBJ1-4|TRBV6-6|.
CASNDEGEKLFF
TGTGCCAGCAACGATGAAGGTGAAAAACTGTTTTTT
>TRBJ2-7|TRBV4-3|TRBD1
CASSQARDRAYEQYF
TGCGCCAGCAGCCAAGCCCGGGACAGGGCCTACGAGCAGTACTTC
>TRBJ2-1|TRBV5-1|.
CASSTQDSYNEQFF
TGCGCCAGCAGCACCCAGGACAGCTACAATGAGCAGTTCTTC
>TRBJ1-5|TRBV7-2|.
CASARGTNQPQHF
TGTGCAAGCGCCAGGGGTACCAATCAGCCCCAGCATTTT